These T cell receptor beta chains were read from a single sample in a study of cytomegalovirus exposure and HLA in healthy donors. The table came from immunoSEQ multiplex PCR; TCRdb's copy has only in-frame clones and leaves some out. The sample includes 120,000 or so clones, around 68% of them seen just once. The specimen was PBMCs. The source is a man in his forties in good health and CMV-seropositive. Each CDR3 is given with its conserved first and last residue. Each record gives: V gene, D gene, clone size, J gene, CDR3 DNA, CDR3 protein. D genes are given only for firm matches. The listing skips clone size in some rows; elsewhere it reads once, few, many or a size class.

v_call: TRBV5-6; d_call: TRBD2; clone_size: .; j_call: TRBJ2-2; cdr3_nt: TGTGCCAGCAGCTTGGTCGTAGCGGGGGGACCCGGGGAGCTGTTTTTT; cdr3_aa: CASSLVVAGGPGELFF
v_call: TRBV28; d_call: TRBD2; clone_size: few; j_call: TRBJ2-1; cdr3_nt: TGTGCCAGCAGCCCGCGACTAGCGGGAGCCTACAATGAGCAGTTCTTC; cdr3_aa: CASSPRLAGAYNEQFF
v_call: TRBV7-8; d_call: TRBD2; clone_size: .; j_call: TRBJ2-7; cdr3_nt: TGTGCCAGCAGTCCTACTAGCGGGCTAAACGAGCAGTACTTC; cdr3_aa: CASSPTSGLNEQYF
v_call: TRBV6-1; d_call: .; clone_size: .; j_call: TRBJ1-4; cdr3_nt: TGTGCCAGCACAGCAGGGCGAAACGAAAAACTGTTTTTT; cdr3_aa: CASTAGRNEKLFF
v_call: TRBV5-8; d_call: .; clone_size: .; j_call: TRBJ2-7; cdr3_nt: TGTGCCAGCAGAAAAAAAGCGGGCCCGAGCTCCTACGAGCAGTACTTC; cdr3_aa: CASRKKAGPSSYEQYF
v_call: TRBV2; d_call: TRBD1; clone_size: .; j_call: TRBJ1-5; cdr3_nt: TGTGCCAGCACCCCGGGACAGGGACAGCGGCAGCCCCAGCATTTT; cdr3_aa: CASTPGQGQRQPQHF
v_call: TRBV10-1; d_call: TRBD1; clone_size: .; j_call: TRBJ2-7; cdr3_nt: TGCGCCAGCAGTGAGGACAGGGCTATTAACGAGCAGTACTTC; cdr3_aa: CASSEDRAINEQYF
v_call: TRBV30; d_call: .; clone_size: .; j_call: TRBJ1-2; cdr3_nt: TGTGCCTGGAGTGTCGGTTTATATGGCTACACCTTC; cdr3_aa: CAWSVGLYGYTF
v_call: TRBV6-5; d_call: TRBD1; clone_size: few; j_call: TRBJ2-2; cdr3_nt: TGTGCCAGCAGCCCAGGGGGTTATAACACCGGGGAGCTGTTTTTT; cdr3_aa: CASSPGGYNTGELFF
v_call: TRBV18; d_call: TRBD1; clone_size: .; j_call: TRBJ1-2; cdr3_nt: TGTGCCAGCTCACCGCGGAAGGACAGGGGGCAACATGGCTACACCTTC; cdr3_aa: CASSPRKDRGQHGYTF
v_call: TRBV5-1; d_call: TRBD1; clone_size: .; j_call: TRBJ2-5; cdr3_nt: TGCGCCAGCAGCCGAGGGACAGGCCATCAAGAGACCCAGTACTTC; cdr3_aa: CASSRGTGHQETQYF
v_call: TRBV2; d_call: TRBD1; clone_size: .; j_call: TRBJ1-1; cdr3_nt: TGTGCCAGCGGGGGACAGGGGACCACTGAAGCTTTCTTT; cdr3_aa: CASGGQGTTEAFF
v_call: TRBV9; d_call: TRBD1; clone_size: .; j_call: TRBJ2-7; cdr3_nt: TGTGCCAGCAGCGTAGGACAGGGGCTCGAGCAGTACTTC; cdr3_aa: CASSVGQGLEQYF
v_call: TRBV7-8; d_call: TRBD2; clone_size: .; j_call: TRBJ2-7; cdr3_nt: TGTGCCAGCAGCTTAGGGCCAGCGGGAGGGCCACACGAGCAGTACTTC; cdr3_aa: CASSLGPAGGPHEQYF
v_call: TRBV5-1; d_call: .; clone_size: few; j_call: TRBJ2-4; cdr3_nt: TGCGCCAGCAGCACCCGGGACTTAGGGGACATTCAGTACTTC; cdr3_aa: CASSTRDLGDIQYF
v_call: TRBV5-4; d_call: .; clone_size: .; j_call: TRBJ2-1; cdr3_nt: TGTGCCAGCAGCGGGGGGTGGGGTGGGGTAAACAATGAGCAGTTCTTC; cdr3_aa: CASSGGWGGVNNEQFF
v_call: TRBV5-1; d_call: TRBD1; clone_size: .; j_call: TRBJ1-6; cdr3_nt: TGCGCCAGCAGCCTGGGACAGATCAATTCACCCCTCCACTTT; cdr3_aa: CASSLGQINSPLHF
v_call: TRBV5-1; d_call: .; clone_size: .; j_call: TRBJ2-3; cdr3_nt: TGCGCCAGCAGCTTGCAACAGATGAGCACAGATACGCAGTATTTT; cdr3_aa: CASSLQQMSTDTQYF
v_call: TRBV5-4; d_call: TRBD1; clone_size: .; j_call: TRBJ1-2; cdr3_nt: TGTGCCAGCAGCTTGGAGGACAGGGTTTCGAGCTACACCTTC; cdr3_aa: CASSLEDRVSSYTF
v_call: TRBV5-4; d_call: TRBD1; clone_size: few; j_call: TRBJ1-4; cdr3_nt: TGTGCCAGCAGCTTGACAGGGGGCGATGAAAAACTGTTTTTT; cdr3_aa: CASSLTGGDEKLFF
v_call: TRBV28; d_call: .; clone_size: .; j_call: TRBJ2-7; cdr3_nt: TGTGCCAGCAGTACTCGACAGGGACTCCGTTACGAGCAGTACTTC; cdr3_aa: CASSTRQGLRYEQYF
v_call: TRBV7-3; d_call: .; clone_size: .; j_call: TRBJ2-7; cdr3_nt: TGTGCCAGCAGCTTAGTTCGAGAGAGCGAGCAGTACTTC; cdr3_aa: CASSLVRESEQYF